What follows is one TCR beta chain and its context. The data originate from a study of blood T cell repertoires in COVID-19. Turning to the study itself: Material from acute and convalescent COVID-19 was sourced from the United States, Italy and Spain. Sample material is recorded as cDNA or gDNA derived from T cells, B-cell-depleted T cells, or PBMCs.

Generated by immunoSEQ multiplex PCR, the TCRdb table keeps only in-frame clones and is missing some. The sample records 200,000 to 300,000 clones, about 89% being singletons. The trim removed 2 bases at V and 2 bases at J, leaving 6 bases unmatched. The CDR3 totals 15 residues. Germline assignment: CDR1 MNHEY and CDR2 SMNVEV (reference sequence). This receptor was identified in a woman aged 50 to 65 with acute or convalescent COVID-19. Material: peripheral blood. J is TRBJ2-7 and V is TRBV27; 7 bases fit TRBD2. The CDR3 coding sequence is TGTGCCAGCAGTTTAGGGTCTAGCGGTACCTACGAGCAGTACTTC. It codes for CASSLGSSGTYEQYF.